A selection of T cell receptor beta chains follows, all from one sample in a study of immune characterization of retroperitoneal liposarcoma. TCRdb independently ran MiXCR on the PCR reads; one entry per CDR3 protein. The table records around 7,000 distinct CDR3 sequences, about 27% of them present only once. The source material was blood. These receptors originate from a male donor with retroperitoneal liposarcoma. CDR3s include the opening cysteine and the closing phenylalanine or tryptophan. Fields, in order: clone size, J gene, V gene, D gene, CDR3 DNA, CDR3 protein. D genes are given only for firm matches. Clone size appears in some rows only: once, few, many, or a class for an expanded clone.

>NA|TRBJ2-1|TRBV11-2|NA
TGTGCCAGCAGCTTCTTCGGCGGGAAAAAAACCAGTAATGAGCAGTTCTTC
CASSFFGGKKTSNEQFF
>NA|TRBJ1-2|TRBV23-1|TRBD1
TGCGCCAGCATCATGGGACAGGGGGCGCGTTATGGCTACACCTTC
CASIMGQGARYGYTF
>many|TRBJ1-1|TRBV4-1|NA
TGCGCCAGCAGCGTAAGGATGGCACAGAACACTGAAGCTTTCTTT
CASSVRMAQNTEAFF
>NA|TRBJ2-5|TRBV7-6|NA
TGTGCCAGCAGCTTAATTTACCGAACCGGGGAGACCCAGTACTTC
CASSLIYRTGETQYF
>NA|TRBJ2-5|TRBV12-3/TRBV12-4|NA
TGTGCCAGCAGTTTAAGTACGTACAATGAGCAGTACTTC
CASSLSTYNEQYF
>few|TRBJ1-3|TRBV11-3|NA
TGTGCCAGCAGCTTATCGTTGGGAAACACCATATATTTT
CASSLSLGNTIYF
>many|TRBJ2-5|TRBV30|NA
TGTGCCTGGATCCCACGTTGGGGGGCGCGGGAGACCCAGTACTTC
CAWIPRWGARETQYF
>NA|TRBJ2-5|TRBV29-1|NA
TGCAGCTATGAGGGTCAACAAGAGACCCAGTACTTC
CSYEGQQETQYF
>NA|TRBJ2-5|TRBV3-1|TRBD1
TGTGCCAGCAGCCAAGTTACAGGGGTCAGAGTGACCCAGTACTTC
CASSQVTGVRVTQYF
>NA|TRBJ1-5|TRBV7-2|NA
TGTGCCAGCAGCCTGCGAACGGAACAGCCCCAGCATTTT
CASSLRTEQPQHF
>NA|TRBJ2-2|TRBV10-3|TRBD2
TGTGCCATCAGTATTACGGGGGACGGGAGGGCCGCCGGGGAGCTGTTTTTT
CAISITGDGRAAGELFF
>many|TRBJ2-7|TRBV6-1|TRBD1
TGTGCCTACGGGACAGGGGGCGCTTCCTACGAGCAGTACTTC
CAYGTGGASYEQYF
>medium-sized|TRBJ1-6|TRBV28|NA
TGTGCCAGCAGTTTAGTCAGGAGGGGGTATAATTCACCCCTCCACTTT
CASSLVRRGYNSPLHF
>NA|TRBJ2-1|TRBV6-2/TRBV6-3|TRBD2
TGTGCCAGCAGTTACGCTAGCGGGAGCCCTGAGCAGTTCTTC
CASSYASGSPEQFF
>NA|TRBJ2-5|TRBV28|NA
TGTGCCAGCAGTCCGACAGGTTTATACCAAGAGACCCAGTACTTC
CASSPTGLYQETQYF
>NA|TRBJ2-1|TRBV6-5|TRBD2
TGTGCCAGCGCCCGACAGTTAGCGGGGTCCTACAATGAGCAGTTCTTC
CASARQLAGSYNEQFF